The 12 T cell receptor beta chains below come from one sample, sequenced in a study of spatial heterogeneity in lung cancer. General study results and limits: Tumor mutation counts were tracked by expanded intratumoral alpha and beta TCR counts.

TCRdb itself ran the 5' RACE reads through MiXCR, one entry per CDR3 protein. The sample shows 4,400 or so distinct CDR3 sequences, roughly an eighth of them seen only once. Which antigens these TCRs recognize remains unknown. Indicated time point: sample taken at primary tumor resection. The sample here was lung tumor tissue, taken at surgery. Source of these receptors: a male donor with early-stage non-small cell lung cancer.

This clonotype has ten or more counts. This beta chain is off target for a library built for alpha chains, so its abundance means little. The chain recombines TRBV5-1 with TRBJ2-4; 8 positions match TRBD2. The CDR3 sequence is 15 residues long. V shed 4 bases, J shed 8 bases, and the junction held 11 bases outside the gene matches. The germline V gene has CDR1 SGHRS and CDR2 YFSETQ. CDR3 DNA: TGCGCCAGCAGCCCTCTCGGGGGGGGAGTTGACATTCAGTACTTC. It encodes CASSPLGGGVDIQYF.

As concerns this clonotype: A library made for alpha chains picked up this beta chain off target, so its size means little. CDR3 in amino acids: CAPRGGYTF. The CDR3 DNA reads as TGTGCCCCCAGGGGTGGCTACACCTTC. V gene TRBV6-5 combines with J gene TRBJ1-2; TRBD1 might be the D (6 bases). V lost 11 bases, J lost 7 bases, and 8 bases lay in between. From germline, CDR1 is MNHEY and CDR2 SVGAGI. The CDR3 sequence is 9 residues long.

This clonotype is medium-sized (0.01 to 0.1%) in the sample. With the library built for alpha chains, this beta chain is off target and its frequency is not meaningful. V gene TRBV28 combines with J gene TRBJ2-1; D remains ambiguous. V dropped 0 bases and J dropped 0 bases, with 9 bases sitting between them. The V gene's germline CDR1 is MDHEN and CDR2 SYDVKM. The length of the CDR3 is 16 residues. The DNA of the CDR3 is TGTGCCAGCAGTTTATGGCGCGGAAGCTCCTACAATGAGCAGTTCTTC. Translation: CASSLWRGSSYNEQFF.

By share, this clonotype ranks as medium-sized. This beta chain is an unintended read in a library built for alpha chains; its size means little. The genes are TRBV30 and TRBJ2-3, with D unclear. Trimming cost V 3 bases and J 0 bases, with 4 bases left between them. Germline V gene data show CDR1 as GTSNPN and CDR2 as SVGIG (reference sequence). The CDR3 spans 12 residues. The CDR3 reads CAWSPSTDTQYF. CDR3 bases: TGTGCCTGGAGCCCTAGCACAGATACGCAGTATTTT.

This clonotype was found many times. For a library built for alpha chains, this beta chain is a stray read; little rests on its size. The gene calls are TRBV7-2 and TRBJ2-2, with TRBD2 matching over 7 bases. Germline V gives CDR1 SGHTA, CDR2 FQGNSA. The junction had 16 bases not matched to a gene; V was cut back by 5 bases and J by 7 bases. This CDR3 spans 17 amino acids. Here the CDR3 DNA reads TGTGCCAGCAGCCTTAGGAGGACGCGGGAGTCCCTCGGGGAGCTGTTTTTT. Its protein product is CASSLRRTRESLGELFF.

This clonotype came up many times. Since it is a stray read in a library aimed at alpha chains, this beta chain has a size that is not meaningful. The chain is built from TRBV12-3 or TRBV12-4 and TRBJ1-5; 8 nucleotides line up with TRBD1. With V trimmed by 7 bases and J by 1 base, 3 bases remained unmatched. This CDR3 comprises 14 residues. The CDR3 loop is CASTRTGSNQPQHF. The CDR3, as DNA: TGTGCCAGCACGCGGACAGGGAGCAATCAGCCCCAGCATTTT.

This clonotype was counted many times. As an off-target read in a library built for alpha chains, this beta chain has a frequency of little significance. The chain uses TRBV7-2 and TRBJ2-5; TRBD2 aligns across 8 bases. The trim removed 1 base at V and 1 base at J, leaving 8 bases unmatched. Germline V lookup: CDR1 SGHTA, CDR2 FQGNSA. The CDR3 runs to 17 residues. The CDR3 bases are TGTGCCAGCAGCTTAGTCCCGGCGGGAGGATCCCAAGAGACCCAGTACTTC. This codes for CASSLVPAGGSQETQYF.

This clonotype is deemed medium-sized. The library was built for alpha chains, so this beta chain is an off-target read and its size means little. V usage is TRBV18 and J usage is TRBJ2-3; 11 bases map to TRBD2. The CDR3 runs 16 residues. The junction had 7 bases not matched to a gene; V was cut back by 5 bases and J by 3 bases. The germline CDR1 and CDR2 sequences are KGHSH and LQKENI. Here the CDR3 DNA reads TGTGCCAGCTCAAAAGCCACTAGCGGGGGAACAGATACGCAGTATTTT. This sequence encodes CASSKATSGGTDTQYF.

This clonotype was picked up many times. A library prepared for alpha chains yielded this beta chain as an off-target read; its size is of little meaning. This chain joins TRBV6-2 or TRBV6-3 and TRBJ1-1; 7 positions match TRBD1. The CDR3 has 13 residues. The germline V gene encodes CDR1 MNHEY and CDR2 SVGEGT. J lost 4 bases, V lost 6 bases, and 5 bases had no gene match. DNA of the CDR3: TGTGCCAGCAGCTCCGGACAGGCCACTGAAGCTTTCTTT. It is translated as CASSSGQATEAFF.

This clonotype was recorded many times. The size of this beta chain means little, since it is a stray read in a library made for alpha chains. V gene TRBV27 combines with J gene TRBJ2-5; 9 nucleotides align to TRBD1. V was pared by 6 bases and J by 4 bases, with 9 bases of the junction left unmatched. Germline CDR1 is MNHEY and CDR2 is SMNVEV (reference sequence). CDR3 length: 15 amino acids. The CDR3 reads CASRPRQGVPETQYF. The CDR3 nucleotides read TGTGCCAGCAGACCTCGACAGGGGGTCCCAGAGACCCAGTACTTC.

This clonotype was seen ten or more times. Found in a library prepared for alpha chains, this beta chain is an off-target read, and its abundance has little meaning. The rearrangement uses TRBV7-2 and TRBJ2-3; TRBD1 agrees at 12 bases. V dropped 5 bases and J dropped 3; count of bases not matched to a gene: 3. The CDR3 totals 15 residues. Germline values: CDR1 SGHTA, CDR2 FQGNSA. As DNA, the CDR3 is TGTGCCAGCAGCCGGGACAGGGGGCTTACAGATACGCAGTATTTT. It specifies CASSRDRGLTDTQYF.

This clonotype came up many times. This beta chain came through as a stray read in a library set up for alpha chains, and its size says little. J is TRBJ2-1 and V is TRBV3-1, with D perhaps being TRBD1 or TRBD2 (5 bases each). CDR1 and CDR2 (germline): LGHDT, YNNKEL (reference sequence). Trimming stripped 4 bases from V and 2 bases from J, with 15 bases between. CDR3 length: 16 amino acids. CDR3 amino acids: CASSPGTGRTYNEQFF. DNA of the CDR3: TGTGCCAGCAGCCCGGGGACCGGAAGGACCTACAATGAGCAGTTCTTC.